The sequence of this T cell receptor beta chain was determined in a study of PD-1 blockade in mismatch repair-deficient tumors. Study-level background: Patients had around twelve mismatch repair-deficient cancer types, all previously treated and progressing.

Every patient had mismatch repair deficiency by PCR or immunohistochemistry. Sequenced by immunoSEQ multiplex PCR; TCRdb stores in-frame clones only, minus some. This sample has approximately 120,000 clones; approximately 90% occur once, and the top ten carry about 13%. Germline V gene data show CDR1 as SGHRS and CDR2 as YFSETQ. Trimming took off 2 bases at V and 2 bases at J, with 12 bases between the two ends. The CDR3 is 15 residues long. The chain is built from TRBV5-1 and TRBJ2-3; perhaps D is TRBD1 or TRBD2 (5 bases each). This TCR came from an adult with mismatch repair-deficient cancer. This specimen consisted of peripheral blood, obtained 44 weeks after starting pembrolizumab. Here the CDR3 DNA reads TGCGCCAGCAGCTTTTATCGGGGCCACACAGATACGCAGTATTTT. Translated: CASSFYRGHTDTQYF. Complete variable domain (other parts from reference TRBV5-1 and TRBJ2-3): KAGVTQTPRYLIKTRGQQVTLSCSPISGHRSVSWYQQTPGQGLQFLFEYFSETQRNKGNFPGRFSGRQFSNSRSEMNVSTLELGDSALYLCASSFYRGHTDTQYFGPGTRLTVL.